The sample holds one count of the clone carrying this TCR beta chain. The sample is drawn from a study of blood T cell repertoires in COVID-19. As for the study in general: Samples taken during acute and convalescent COVID-19 were collected in the United States, Italy and Spain. From T cells, B-cell-depleted T cells, or PBMCs came the material, which was cDNA or gDNA.

This CDR3 has 15 residues. V shed 6 bases and J 0 bases; nucleotides not matched to a gene: 6. In germline, CDR1 is MNHEY, CDR2 SVGEGT. Original methodology: Reference gene primer amplification yielded estimated nucleated cell counts. Libraries were prepared by immunoSEQ multiplex PCR; TCRdb keeps only in-frame clonotypes and omits some of them. The DNA was the basis for D and trimming; V, J and clone size are from that table. The table lists 45,000 to 55,000 clones, 65% to 80% of them singletons, with just under 15% in the top ten. Sequenced sample: peripheral blood. This clonotype was sampled from a human donor with active or convalescent COVID-19. The donor label of this sample is uncertain. The chain links TRBV6-2 or TRBV6-3 to TRBJ2-3; TRBD1 aligns across 7 bases. CDR3 DNA: TGTGCCAGCAGCTGGGACAGATCTAGCACAGATACGCAGTATTTT. As protein: CASSWDRSSTDTQYF.